This entry lists 30 T cell receptor beta chains sequenced from one sample in a study of blood T cell repertoires in COVID-19. Assay: immunoSEQ multiplex PCR; the TCRdb copy retains only in-frame clones and omits some. The sample gives fewer than 500,000 clones, around 87% of which show up once; 1.3% is in the top ten. Specimen: PBMCs or T cells enriched from blood (not recorded which). These TCRs come from a man in his thirties or forties who had recovered from COVID-19.

V and J are TRBV11-2 and TRBJ1-1; D is perhaps TRBD1 (6 bases). Germline lookup yields CDR1 SGHAT and CDR2 FQNNGV. V was clipped by 5 bases and J by 0 bases, with 13 bases between them. This CDR3 has 15 amino acids. The CDR3 is CASSPQGTLNTEAFF. Here the CDR3 DNA reads TGTGCCAGCAGCCCACAGGGTACCTTGAACACTGAAGCTTTCTTT.

This rearrangement joins TRBV11-3 to TRBJ1-1, with a possible D match to TRBD1 (5 bases). Germline CDR1 and CDR2: SGHNT and YENEEA. Trimming removed 5 bases at V and 1 base at J, with 8 bases between. The CDR3 sequence is 13 residues long. CDR3 coding DNA: TGTGCCAGCAGCAACGACAGGAACACTGAAGCTTTCTTT. Translation: CASSNDRNTEAFF.

The chain employs TRBV7-9 and TRBJ1-5; D perhaps matches TRBD1 (5 bases). The V end lost 1 base, the J end lost 1 base, and 20 bases lay between the germline ends. Germline V gene data show CDR1 as SEHNR and CDR2 as FQNEAQ (reference sequence). The CDR3 consists of 19 residues. CDR3 DNA: TGTGCCAGCAGCTTAGGGCACAGTTCCAGTGGGGCGAGCAATCAGCCCCAGCATTTT. Amino acids: CASSLGHSSSGASNQPQHF.

The chain combines TRBV5-6 with TRBJ2-3; D not resolved. Germline V CDR1 and CDR2: SGHDT, YYEEEE. The CDR3 totals 14 residues. V lost 0 bases, J lost 3 bases, and 8 bases lay in between. The CDR3: CASSLVGTTDTQYF. CDR3 coding DNA: TGTGCCAGCAGCTTGGTCGGTACGACAGATACGCAGTATTTT.

Here the CDR3 DNA reads TGTGCCAGCAGGGGGACAGGCACAAGCAATCAGCCCCAGCATTTT. Protein sequence: CASRGTGTSNQPQHF. The V and J genes are TRBV28 and TRBJ1-5; 8 bases are shared with TRBD1. CDR1 is MDHEN and CDR2 is SYDVKM in the germline V gene. The trim removed 6 bases at V and 1 base at J, leaving 5 bases unmatched. The CDR3 length is 15 residues.

This sequence joins TRBV3-1 (or the pseudogene TRBV3-2) and TRBJ2-2; the D gene is possibly TRBD1 (5 bases). The length of the CDR3 is 17 residues. CDR1 is LGHDT, CDR2 YNNKEL, per germline (reference sequence). V dropped 3 bases and J dropped 1 base, with 15 bases sitting between them. CDR3 region: CASSQASTEMNTGELFF. CDR3 in DNA: TGTGCCAGCAGCCAGGCCTCGACAGAGATGAACACCGGGGAGCTGTTTTTT.

Regarding this clone: Other nucleotide sequences in the sample specify the same CDR3. The V call is TRBV25-1, the J call TRBJ2-1; unclear D gene. The ends were cut back, 2 bases at V and 0 bases at J, with 5 bases in the middle. CDR1 is MGHDK and CDR2 is SYGVNS in the germline V gene. The CDR3 contains 14 residues. CDR3 sequence (DNA): TGTGCCAGCAGTGAACGTAGCTCCTACAATGAGCAGTTCTTC. Translation gives CASSERSSYNEQFF. Full variable domain (remainder filled in from reference TRBV25-1 and TRBJ2-1): EADIYQTPRYLVIGTGKKITLECSQTMGHDKMYWYQQDPGMELHLIHYSYGVNSTEKGDLSSESTVSRIRTEHFPLTLESARPSHTSQYLCASSERSSYNEQFFGPGTRLTVL.

In DNA, the CDR3 is TGTGCCAGCAGCCACGGGGGAGGCTACGAGCAGTACTTC. Residues: CASSHGGGYEQYF. J is TRBJ2-7 and V is TRBV5-5; tentatively, D is TRBD2 (6 bases). Germline CDR1 reads SGHKS; CDR2 reads YYEKEE (reference sequence). This CDR3 is built from 13 residues. The V and J ends lost 4 bases and 3 bases respectively, with 11 bases between them.

Only one count was recorded for this clone. The chain links TRBV2 to TRBJ1-2, with D hard to call. The V end lost 3 bases, the J end lost 4 bases, and 9 bases lay between the germline ends. Germline CDR1 reads SNHLY; CDR2 reads FYNNEI. This CDR3 has 13 amino acids. CDR3 sequence reads: CASSDKQAYGYTF. DNA for the CDR3: TGTGCCAGCAGTGATAAGCAGGCCTATGGCTACACCTTC.

V gene TRBV10-1 combines with J gene TRBJ1-4; D is possibly TRBD1 (6 bases). The length of the CDR3 is 14 residues. Per the germline V gene, CDR1 is WNHNN and CDR2 is SYGVQD (reference sequence). V was pared by 8 bases and J by 0 bases, with 10 bases between. CDR3 amino acids: CASDGGSTNEKLFF. CDR3 coding DNA: TGCGCCAGCGATGGGGGCTCAACTAATGAAAAACTGTTTTTT.

The V and J genes are TRBV19 and TRBJ1-1; D is undetermined. Germline V gene sequence: CDR1 LNHDA, CDR2 SQIVND (reference sequence). The V end lost 9 bases, the J end lost 5 bases, and 25 bases lay between the germline ends. This CDR3 is 16 amino acids long. CDR3 sequence (DNA): TGTGCCAGCCGAACCTCTGCCGCGAATGTAAAGACTGAAGCTTTCTTT. It translates to CASRTSAANVKTEAFF.

In this sample, this clone turned up many times. The chain employs TRBV27 and TRBJ1-2, with 8 bases aligning to TRBD1. Unmatched junction bases numbered 5, after V lost 0 bases and J lost 8 bases. This CDR3 has 14 residues. From germline, CDR1 is MNHEY and CDR2 SMNVEV (reference sequence). The CDR3 region has the DNA TGTGCCAGCAGTTTATCGACAGGACAGGGAGGCTACACCTTC. This encodes CASSLSTGQGGYTF.

This clone was picked up one time. CDR3 coding DNA: TGTGCCAGCAGTTACTTTGAGGGTTCGAGTGAAAAACTGTTTTTT. This codes for CASSYFEGSSEKLFF. The rearrangement joins TRBV6-5 to TRBJ1-4; the D is unclear. Trimming took off 1 base at V and 7 bases at J, with 13 bases between the two ends. The germline CDR1 and CDR2 sequences are MNHEY and SVGAGI. The CDR3 runs to 15 residues.

The chain employs TRBV5-1 and TRBJ1-1; 8 bases line up with TRBD1. CDR1 SGHRS and CDR2 YFSETQ come from the germline V gene. The CDR3 has 16 residues. V lost 0 bases, J lost 5 bases, and 9 bases stayed unmatched. CDR3 DNA sequence: TGCGCCAGCAGCTTGGAGGCAGGGGGCATCGGAACTGAAGCTTTCTTT. This codes for CASSLEAGGIGTEAFF. Full variable domain (outside the CDR3, taken from reference TRBV5-1 and TRBJ1-1): KAGVTQTPRYLIKTRGQQVTLSCSPISGHRSVSWYQQTPGQGLQFLFEYFSETQRNKGNFPGRFSGRQFSNSRSEMNVSTLELGDSALYLCASSLEAGGIGTEAFFGQGTRLTVV.

This clone turned up a few times. The chain couples TRBV9 to TRBJ1-6; tentatively, D is TRBD1 (6 bases). The CDR3 contains 13 residues. Germline CDR1 reads SGDLS; CDR2 reads YYNGEE. Trimming took off 3 bases at V and 8 bases at J, with 9 bases between the two ends. The CDR3 here is CASSGPGDSPLHF. In DNA form, the CDR3 reads TGTGCCAGCAGCGGGCCAGGGGATTCACCCCTCCACTTT.

The DNA of the CDR3 is TGTGCCAGCAACCCCTCGGAGTTCTTCGAGCAGTTCTTC. Translation gives CASNPSEFFEQFF. The chain recombines TRBV2 with TRBJ2-1; D is undetermined. This CDR3 comprises 13 residues. Between the trimmed V and J ends, which lost 7 bases and 10 bases, there was a span of 17 bases. Germline values: CDR1 SNHLY, CDR2 FYNNEI.

The J gene is TRBJ2-1, the V gene TRBV9, with TRBD2 identical over 11 bases. The CDR3 sequence is 14 residues long. With 4 bases clipped from V and 5 bases from J, the junction kept 2 bases outside the gene matches. Germline assignment: CDR1 SGDLS and CDR2 YYNGEE. The CDR3, as DNA: TGTGCCAGCAGCCAGACTAGCGGGAACAATGAGCAGTTCTTC. Encoded protein: CASSQTSGNNEQFF.

The chain is built from TRBV4-2 and TRBJ2-5; 7 positions match TRBD2. The CDR3 runs to 14 residues. Trimming removed 3 bases from V and 4 bases from J; junction bases left unmatched: 5. CDR1 and CDR2 (germline): LGHNA, YNFKEQ. CDR3 DNA sequence: TGTGCCAGCAGCCAGAATGAGCGGGGAGAGACCCAGTACTTC. The encoded protein is CASSQNERGETQYF.

This chain connects TRBV24-1 to TRBJ2-2; D not resolved. V dropped 5 bases and J dropped 7 bases, with 7 bases sitting between them. This CDR3 has 12 residues. The germline V gene has CDR1 KGHDR and CDR2 SFDVKD. CDR3 nucleotide sequence: TGTGCCACCAGTGGGCTTCTCGGGGAGCTGTTTTTT. Protein product: CATSGLLGELFF.

The chain combines TRBV5-6 with TRBJ1-2; D perhaps matches TRBD1 (6 bases). Germline V gives CDR1 SGHDT, CDR2 YYEEEE. Trimming removed 10 bases from V and 1 base from J, with 14 bases in between. The CDR3 is 13 residues long. CDR3 in amino acids: CAGGQRGNYGYTF. For the CDR3, the DNA is TGTGCCGGGGGACAAAGGGGTAACTATGGCTACACCTTC.

The chain has TRBV29-1 and TRBJ1-2; D remains ambiguous. V lost 3 bases to trimming and J lost 4 bases, with 12 bases between them. Germline assignment: CDR1 SQVTM and CDR2 ANQGSEA. The CDR3 runs to 13 residues. CDR3 in amino acids: CSVDNGVPYGYTF. CDR3 coding DNA: TGCAGCGTTGATAACGGGGTCCCCTATGGCTACACCTTC.

The J gene is TRBJ1-1, the V gene TRBV12-3 or TRBV12-4, with D possibly being TRBD1 (6 bases). The CDR3 consists of 12 residues. Deletions cut 6 bases from V and 7 bases from J, with 12 bases between. As DNA, the CDR3 is TGTGCCAGCAGCCTTCAGGGGCTTGAAGCTTTCTTT. Translated, it gives CASSLQGLEAFF.

V is TRBV30 and J is TRBJ1-4; D is possibly TRBD1 (6 bases). CDR1 GTSNPN and CDR2 SVGIG come from the germline V gene (reference sequence). The V end lost 4 bases, the J end lost 6 bases, and 15 bases lay between the germline ends. This CDR3 contains 14 residues. CDR3 coding DNA: TGTGCCTGGACGACACAGGGAGGGGATGAAAAACTGTTTTTT. Protein product: CAWTTQGGDEKLFF.

This clone was found a few times. Other DNA sequences of this sample code for an identical CDR3. The gene calls are TRBV6-5 and TRBJ1-2, with D hard to call. Germline V lookup: CDR1 MNHEY, CDR2 SVGAGI. There are 13 residues in the CDR3. V shed 0 bases and J shed 5 bases, with 7 bases lying between them. CDR3 in DNA: TGTGCCAGCAGTTACTCTGCGGGGTATGGCTACACCTTC. Translated: CASSYSAGYGYTF.

The chain is built from TRBV18 and TRBJ1-3; D is possibly TRBD1 (6 bases). Deletions cut 3 bases from V and 4 bases from J, with 19 bases between. Germline CDR1 is KGHSH and CDR2 is LQKENI. The CDR3 contains 17 residues. The CDR3 spells CASSPQGSLVQGNTIYF. For the CDR3, the DNA is TGTGCCAGCTCACCGCAGGGGTCCCTCGTACAAGGAAACACCATATATTTT.

The CDR3 DNA follows: TGTGCCATCAGAGGACAGGCCGGGAGAGGCTACACCTTC. It translates to CAIRGQAGRGYTF. The chain combines TRBV10-3 with TRBJ1-2; 7 nucleotides match TRBD1. Germline trimming cut 6 bases from V and 8 bases from J; bases unmatched to any gene: 9. Looked up from germline, CDR1 is ENHRY and CDR2 is SYGVKD. This CDR3 spans 13 amino acids.

The genes are TRBV19 and TRBJ2-6, with 8 bases that match TRBD1. The CDR3 has 16 amino acids. Germline CDR1 and CDR2: LNHDA and SQIVND (reference sequence). V gave up 3 bases and J gave up 1 base; unmatched junction bases: 2. The CDR3 is CASSMDRVSGANVLTF. The CDR3 region has the DNA TGTGCCAGTAGTATGGACAGGGTGTCTGGGGCCAACGTCCTGACTTTC.

V and J are TRBV27 and TRBJ2-5, with 8 bases that match TRBD1. V lost 1 base to trimming and J lost 1 base; unmatched junction nucleotides: 8. Germline lookup yields CDR1 MNHEY and CDR2 SMNVEV (reference sequence). This CDR3 is built from 17 residues. CDR3 nucleotides: TGTGCCAGCAGTTTATACAGGGGGTGGGGGTCCCAAGAGACCCAGTACTTC. It yields the protein CASSLYRGWGSQETQYF.

This chain links TRBV29-1 with TRBJ1-5; 8 nucleotides agree with TRBD1. The J segment lost 4 bases and the V segment lost 6 bases, leaving 2 bases of the junction unmatched. The CDR3 has 12 residues. Germline CDR1 reads SQVTM; CDR2 reads ANQGSEA. CDR3 amino acids: CSVGTGNQPQHF. The CDR3 nucleotides are TGCAGCGTAGGGACAGGAAATCAGCCCCAGCATTTT.

This clone has a handful of counts. The gene calls are TRBV18 and TRBJ2-1; 7 bases are shared with TRBD1. The CDR3 extends over 15 amino acids. Germline trimming cut 5 bases from V and 4 bases from J; bases unmatched to any gene: 8. Germline V gene data show CDR1 as KGHSH and CDR2 as LQKENI. CDR3 protein: CASSFDRAKYNEQFF. In DNA form, the CDR3 reads TGTGCCAGCTCATTTGACAGGGCCAAATACAATGAGCAGTTCTTC.